These T cell receptor beta chains were read from a single sample in a study of blood T cell repertoires in COVID-19. The assay was immunoSEQ multiplex PCR, and TCRdb's table has in-frame clones only and misses some. Among 150,000 to 200,000 clones listed, roughly 80% were seen once. The specimen sequenced was peripheral blood. These TCRs come from a woman aged 65 to 85 with acute or convalescent COVID-19. CDR3s include the opening cysteine and the closing phenylalanine or tryptophan. A D gene is named only where the DNA matches it firmly. Clone size, where shown, is once, few, many, or a class for clones that have expanded.

v_call: TRBV30
d_call: -
j_call: TRBJ1-2
clone_size: -
cdr3_nt: TGTGCCTGGTCCCCCATCAATAGCTATGGCTACACCTTC
cdr3_aa: CAWSPINSYGYTF

v_call: TRBV7-9
d_call: TRBD1
j_call: TRBJ2-2
clone_size: -
cdr3_nt: TGTGCCAGCTCACGTAGGGGACAGCCGAACACCGGGGAGCTGTTTTTT
cdr3_aa: CASSRRGQPNTGELFF

v_call: TRBV28
d_call: TRBD1
j_call: TRBJ1-1
clone_size: -
cdr3_nt: TGTGCCAGCAGTTTACCTCCGACAGGGATCTCTGAACCTTTCTTT
cdr3_aa: CASSLPPTGISEPFF

v_call: TRBV9
d_call: -
j_call: TRBJ2-7
clone_size: -
cdr3_nt: TGTGCCAGCAGCCCTTCTAACTCCTACGAGCAGTACTTC
cdr3_aa: CASSPSNSYEQYF

v_call: TRBV4-3
d_call: TRBD1
j_call: TRBJ2-7
clone_size: -
cdr3_nt: TGCGCCAGCAGCCAATCAAGGACAGGGTGGAGCGAGCAGTACTTC
cdr3_aa: CASSQSRTGWSEQYF

v_call: TRBV23-1
d_call: -
j_call: TRBJ1-1
clone_size: -
cdr3_nt: TGCGCCAGCAGTCAAAGGGGACTTGACGGCATCGAATCTTTCTTT
cdr3_aa: CASSQRGLDGIESFF

v_call: TRBV7-3
d_call: -
j_call: TRBJ2-3
clone_size: -
cdr3_nt: TGTGCCAGCAGCTTAAGGGGGCGCGGTACAGATACGCAGTATTTT
cdr3_aa: CASSLRGRGTDTQYF

v_call: TRBV30
d_call: -
j_call: TRBJ1-3
clone_size: -
cdr3_nt: TGTGCCTGGAGTAAAGACATCCGCTCTGGAAACACCATATATTTT
cdr3_aa: CAWSKDIRSGNTIYF

v_call: TRBV15
d_call: TRBD1
j_call: TRBJ1-5
clone_size: -
cdr3_nt: TGTGCCACCAGCAGAGCAGGGGGTGGCAATCAGCCCCAGCATTTT
cdr3_aa: CATSRAGGGNQPQHF

v_call: TRBV6-5
d_call: TRBD1
j_call: TRBJ2-3
clone_size: -
cdr3_nt: TGTGCCAGCAGACAGGGGGCTTATACGCAGTATTTT
cdr3_aa: CASRQGAYTQYF

v_call: TRBV2
d_call: TRBD2
j_call: TRBJ2-7
clone_size: -
cdr3_nt: TGTGCCAGCAGTACAGCGGGGGGTCGACTCGCCTACGAGCAGTACTTC
cdr3_aa: CASSTAGGRLAYEQYF

v_call: TRBV7-2
d_call: -
j_call: TRBJ1-5
clone_size: -
cdr3_nt: TGTGCCAGCAGCTACGGGACACCTTATAGCAATCAGCCCCAGCATTTT
cdr3_aa: CASSYGTPYSNQPQHF

v_call: TRBV5-6
d_call: -
j_call: TRBJ2-7
clone_size: -
cdr3_nt: TGTGCCAGCAGCTTCCAGGGCTACGAGCAGTACTTC
cdr3_aa: CASSFQGYEQYF

v_call: TRBV10-3
d_call: TRBD1
j_call: TRBJ2-7
clone_size: -
cdr3_nt: TGTGCCATCAGTGAGGGACAGGGGTACGAGCAGTACTTC
cdr3_aa: CAISEGQGYEQYF

v_call: TRBV5-6
d_call: -
j_call: TRBJ2-5
clone_size: -
cdr3_nt: TGTGCCAGCAGCTTGACTTTCGGCGGGTGGGGGGCCCAGTACTTC
cdr3_aa: CASSLTFGGWGAQYF

v_call: TRBV7-2
d_call: TRBD1
j_call: TRBJ2-2
clone_size: -
cdr3_nt: TGTGCCAGCAGCCGGGACAGGGCTCAACCGAACACCGGGGAGCTGTTTTTT
cdr3_aa: CASSRDRAQPNTGELFF

v_call: TRBV6-2/TRBV6-3
d_call: TRBD2
j_call: TRBJ2-3
clone_size: once
cdr3_nt: TGTGCCAGCAGTGGGACTAGCGGGGGGGCACACACAGATACGCAGTATTTT
cdr3_aa: CASSGTSGGAHTDTQYF

v_call: TRBV5-6
d_call: -
j_call: TRBJ2-6
clone_size: -
cdr3_nt: TGTGCCAGCAGTCTTAGTGGGGCCAACGTCCTGACTTTC
cdr3_aa: CASSLSGANVLTF

v_call: TRBV5-4
d_call: -
j_call: TRBJ1-2
clone_size: few
cdr3_nt: TGTGCCAGCAGCTTGGCCGGTCGGGGGATTAACAACTATGGCTACACCTTC
cdr3_aa: CASSLAGRGINNYGYTF

v_call: TRBV11-2
d_call: -
j_call: TRBJ2-7
clone_size: -
cdr3_nt: TGTGCCAGCAGCTCACTCGCCATAGCGGTGCGCTCCTACGAGCAGTACTTC
cdr3_aa: CASSSLAIAVRSYEQYF

v_call: TRBV11-2
d_call: -
j_call: TRBJ2-7
clone_size: few
cdr3_nt: TGTGCCAGCAGGTCTGTCCCCTACGAGCAGTACTTC
cdr3_aa: CASRSVPYEQYF

v_call: TRBV5-8
d_call: TRBD2
j_call: TRBJ2-3
clone_size: -
cdr3_nt: TGTGCCAGCAGCCGGACTAGCGGGGGGGCAGGAAATACGCAGTATTTT
cdr3_aa: CASSRTSGGAGNTQYF

v_call: TRBV30
d_call: -
j_call: TRBJ1-2
clone_size: few
cdr3_nt: TGTGCCTGGAGTGGAGCCCGGCGGGTAGGCTATGGCTACACCTTC
cdr3_aa: CAWSGARRVGYGYTF

v_call: TRBV3-1/TRBV3-2
d_call: -
j_call: TRBJ1-5
clone_size: -
cdr3_nt: TGTGCCAGCAGACCGAGGATGGGGGGTGGACAGCCCCAGCATTTT
cdr3_aa: CASRPRMGGGQPQHF

v_call: TRBV5-6
d_call: -
j_call: TRBJ1-2
clone_size: -
cdr3_nt: TGTGCCAGCAGCCCGACAGACTATGGCTACACCTTC
cdr3_aa: CASSPTDYGYTF

v_call: TRBV6-2/TRBV6-3
d_call: TRBD1
j_call: TRBJ2-2
clone_size: -
cdr3_nt: TGTGCCAGCAGCCGGACAGGGGAGGGCGGGGAGCTGTTTTTT
cdr3_aa: CASSRTGEGGELFF

v_call: TRBV27
d_call: TRBD1
j_call: TRBJ1-5
clone_size: -
cdr3_nt: TGTGCCAGCAGTTACCGACAGGGAACTCAGCCCCAGCATTTT
cdr3_aa: CASSYRQGTQPQHF

v_call: TRBV28
d_call: TRBD1
j_call: TRBJ1-2
clone_size: few
cdr3_nt: TGTGCCAGCTCTAACAGGGGACTCTATGGCTACACCTTC
cdr3_aa: CASSNRGLYGYTF

v_call: TRBV7-9
d_call: -
j_call: TRBJ2-1
clone_size: -
cdr3_nt: TGTGCCAGCAGCGTATATGAGCAGTTCTTC
cdr3_aa: CASSVYEQFF

v_call: TRBV29-1
d_call: TRBD1
j_call: TRBJ2-7
clone_size: -
cdr3_nt: TGCAGCGTCGGCCGATCCGGGACAGTCTACGAGCAGTACTTC
cdr3_aa: CSVGRSGTVYEQYF

v_call: TRBV28
d_call: -
j_call: TRBJ2-6
clone_size: -
cdr3_nt: TGTGCCAGCAGTTCCGGACAGCGTTCCTCTGGGGCCAACGTCCTGACTTTC
cdr3_aa: CASSSGQRSSGANVLTF

v_call: TRBV19
d_call: TRBD1
j_call: TRBJ1-5
clone_size: once
cdr3_nt: TGTGCCAGTACCTCACCCGGGACAGGGAACAATCAGCCCCAGCATTTT
cdr3_aa: CASTSPGTGNNQPQHF

v_call: TRBV14
d_call: TRBD1
j_call: TRBJ2-1
clone_size: -
cdr3_nt: TGTGCCAGCAGCCAAGATACAGGGGTGGGCAGAGAATCCCTTCAGTTCTTC
cdr3_aa: CASSQDTGVGRESLQFF

v_call: TRBV7-2
d_call: -
j_call: TRBJ1-1
clone_size: -
cdr3_nt: TGTGCCAGCAGCTTACGTTCGGCAGGGCGGAACACTGAAGCTTTCTTT
cdr3_aa: CASSLRSAGRNTEAFF

v_call: TRBV28
d_call: -
j_call: TRBJ1-2
clone_size: once
cdr3_nt: TGTGCCAGCATTGGGAGGGAAACCTATGGCTACACCTTC
cdr3_aa: CASIGRETYGYTF

v_call: TRBV6-5
d_call: TRBD2
j_call: TRBJ2-1
clone_size: -
cdr3_nt: TGTGCCAGCCGAAGCGGGAGTCAGGGCAATGAGCAGTTCTTC
cdr3_aa: CASRSGSQGNEQFF